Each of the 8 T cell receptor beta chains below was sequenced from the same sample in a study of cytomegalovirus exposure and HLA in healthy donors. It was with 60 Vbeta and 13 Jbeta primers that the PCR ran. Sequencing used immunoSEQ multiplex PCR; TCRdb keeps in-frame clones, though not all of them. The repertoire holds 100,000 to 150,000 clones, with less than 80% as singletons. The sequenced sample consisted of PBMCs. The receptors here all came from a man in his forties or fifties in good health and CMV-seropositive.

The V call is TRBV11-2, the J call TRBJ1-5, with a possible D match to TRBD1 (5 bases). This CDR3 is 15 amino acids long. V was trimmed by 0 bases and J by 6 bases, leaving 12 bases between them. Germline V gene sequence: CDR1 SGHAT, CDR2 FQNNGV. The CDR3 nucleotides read TGTGCCAGCAGCTTAGATCTCGGGGGGTCTCAGCCCCAGCATTTT. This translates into CASSLDLGGSQPQHF.

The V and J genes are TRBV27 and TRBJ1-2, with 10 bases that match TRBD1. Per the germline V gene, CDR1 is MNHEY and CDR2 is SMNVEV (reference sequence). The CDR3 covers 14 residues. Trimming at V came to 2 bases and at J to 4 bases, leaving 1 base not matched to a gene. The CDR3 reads CASSLGTGVYGYTF. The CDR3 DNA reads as TGTGCCAGCAGTTTAGGGACAGGGGTCTATGGCTACACCTTC.

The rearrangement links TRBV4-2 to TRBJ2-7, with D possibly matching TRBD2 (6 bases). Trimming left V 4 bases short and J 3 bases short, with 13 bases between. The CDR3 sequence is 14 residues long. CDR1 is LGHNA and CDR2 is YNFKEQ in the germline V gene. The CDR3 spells CASSPGELYYEQYF. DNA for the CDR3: TGTGCCAGCAGCCCGGGGGAGCTGTACTACGAGCAGTACTTC.

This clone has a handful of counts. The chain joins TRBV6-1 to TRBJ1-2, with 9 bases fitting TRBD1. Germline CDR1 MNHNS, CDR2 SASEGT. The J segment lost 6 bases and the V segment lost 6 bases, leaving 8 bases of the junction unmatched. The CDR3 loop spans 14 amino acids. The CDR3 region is CASRAQGAPHGYTF. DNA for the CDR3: TGTGCCAGCAGAGCACAGGGGGCCCCCCATGGCTACACCTTC.

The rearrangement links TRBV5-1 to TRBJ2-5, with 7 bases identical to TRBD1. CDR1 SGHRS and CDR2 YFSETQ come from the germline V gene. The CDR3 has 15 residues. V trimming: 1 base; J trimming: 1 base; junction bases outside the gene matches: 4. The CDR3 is CASSLTGERQETQYF. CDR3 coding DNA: TGCGCCAGCAGCTTGACAGGGGAACGCCAAGAGACCCAGTACTTC.

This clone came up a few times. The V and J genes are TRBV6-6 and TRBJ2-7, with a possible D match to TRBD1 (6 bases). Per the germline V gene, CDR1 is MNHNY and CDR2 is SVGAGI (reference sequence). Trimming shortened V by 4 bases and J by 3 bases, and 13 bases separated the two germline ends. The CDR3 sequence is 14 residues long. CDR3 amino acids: CASSSQGRLYEQYF. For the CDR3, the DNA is TGTGCCAGCAGTTCACAGGGCCGCCTCTACGAGCAGTACTTC.

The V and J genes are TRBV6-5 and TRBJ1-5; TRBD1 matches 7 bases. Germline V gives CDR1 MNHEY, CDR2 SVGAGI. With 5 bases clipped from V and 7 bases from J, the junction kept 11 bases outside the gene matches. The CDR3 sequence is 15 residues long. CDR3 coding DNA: TGTGCCAGCAGTAATAGACAGGGAGTGGGCCAGCCCCAGCATTTT. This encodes CASSNRQGVGQPQHF.

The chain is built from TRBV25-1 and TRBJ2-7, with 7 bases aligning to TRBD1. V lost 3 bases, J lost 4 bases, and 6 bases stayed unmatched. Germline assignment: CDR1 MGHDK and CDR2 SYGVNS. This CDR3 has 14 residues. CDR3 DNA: TGTGCCAGCAGTGATCCGGGACAGAAATACGAGCAGTACTTC. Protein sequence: CASSDPGQKYEQYF.